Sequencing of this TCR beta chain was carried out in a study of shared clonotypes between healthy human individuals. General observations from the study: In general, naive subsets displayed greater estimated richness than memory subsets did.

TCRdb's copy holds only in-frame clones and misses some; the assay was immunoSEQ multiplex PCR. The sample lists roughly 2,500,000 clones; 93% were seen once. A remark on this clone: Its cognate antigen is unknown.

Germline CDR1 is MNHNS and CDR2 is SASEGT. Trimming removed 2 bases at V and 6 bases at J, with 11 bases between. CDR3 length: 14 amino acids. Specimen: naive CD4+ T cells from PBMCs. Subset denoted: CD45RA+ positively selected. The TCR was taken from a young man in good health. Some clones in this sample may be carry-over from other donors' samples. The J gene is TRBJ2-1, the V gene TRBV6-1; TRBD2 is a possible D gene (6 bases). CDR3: CASSERVSGNEQFF. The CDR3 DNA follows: TGTGCCAGCAGTGAACGTGTTAGCGGCAATGAGCAGTTCTTC.